Below, 26 T cell receptor beta chains from the same sample are listed, as sequenced in a study of regulatory T cells in long-lasting Graves disease. Time point: newly diagnosed GD, antithyroid drugs for less than 3 months. RNA extracted from PBMCs served as the sequencing template. Building the TCR beta libraries relied on iRepertoire HTBI primers, and CDR3 regions underwent Arm-PCR. TCRdb independently ran MiXCR on the multiplex PCR reads; one entry per CDR3 protein. The repertoire holds 400,000 to 450,000 distinct CDR3 sequences, with 16% as singletons. These data were also reused for a study on T cells in Graves' hyperthyroidism and ophthalmopathy.

Specimen: peripheral blood mononuclear cells (PBMCs), collected at new diagnosis, from a patient treated with antithyroid drugs. Receptors were obtained from a woman aged 25 to 45 with Graves disease.

This clonotype was seen at least ten times. The chain carries TRBV27 and TRBJ1-1; D perhaps matches TRBD1 (5 bases). The germline gives CDR1 MNHEY, CDR2 SMNVEV (reference sequence). This CDR3 comprises 13 residues. Trimming stripped 5 bases from V and 3 bases from J, with 10 bases between. CDR3 protein: CASSHRTHTEAFF. The DNA of the CDR3 is TGTGCCAGCAGTCATCGGACACACACTGAAGCTTTCTTT.

Remarks on this clonotype: This probably arose from a read error, given a far larger clone one base away. The chain combines TRBV12-3 or TRBV12-4 with TRBJ2-4, with no clear D. The J call may be mistaken, given a closer DNA end match to TRBJ1-2. This CDR3 is built from 14 residues. Written as DNA, the CDR3 is TGTGCCAGCAGTCCAAGGTCAAGCTTTTATGGCTACACCTTC. It codes for CASSPRSSFYGYTF.

This clonotype was seen more than once but under ten times. The genes are TRBV5-6 and TRBJ1-1, with a weak D call TRBD1 (5 bases). Germline V gives CDR1 SGHDT, CDR2 YYEEEE. The CDR3 is made up of 13 amino acids. Trimming removed 2 bases at V and 8 bases at J, with 13 bases between. The CDR3 protein is CASSFPGYREAFF. CDR3 DNA: TGTGCCAGCAGCTTTCCAGGGTATCGGGAAGCTTTCTTT.

This clonotype came up many times. V gene TRBV12-3 or TRBV12-4 combines with J gene TRBJ2-1; D remains unclear. This CDR3 is 12 amino acids long. Trimming shortened V by 6 bases and J by 8 bases, and 11 bases separated the two germline ends. The CDR3 nucleotides read TGTGCCAGCAGCCGCCTCTTCCATGAGCAGTTCTTC. Protein product: CASSRLFHEQFF.

The J gene is TRBJ2-1, the V gene TRBV10-3; TRBD2 aligns across 14 bases. The CDR3 has 15 residues. After removal of 7 bases from V and 6 bases from J, the junction contained 5 bases not matched to a gene. Germline V CDR1 and CDR2: ENHRY, SYGVKD. The CDR3 sequence is CAIKPGLAGVNEQFF. DNA for the CDR3: TGTGCCATCAAGCCGGGACTAGCGGGAGTCAATGAGCAGTTCTTC.

This clonotype was detected many times. The CDR3 DNA reads as TGCAGTGCTAGATATAAGGGGCCAGGGGGGACCCTCCACTTT. It yields the protein CSARYKGPGGTLHF. V gene TRBV20-1 combines with J gene TRBJ1-6; 7 nucleotides align to TRBD1. The trim removed 2 bases at V and 14 bases at J, leaving 12 bases unmatched. The CDR3 is 14 amino acids. CDR1 is DFQATT, CDR2 SNEGSKA, per germline (reference sequence).

This clonotype was observed a few times. The V call is TRBV2, the J call TRBJ2-1; no reliable D call. This CDR3 has 15 amino acids. Trimming stripped 4 bases from V and 5 bases from J, with 15 bases between. Germline CDR1 reads SNHLY; CDR2 reads FYNNEI. This chain's CDR3 is CASSVFGLVDNEQFF. The CDR3 bases are TGTGCCAGCAGTGTTTTCGGGCTGGTAGACAATGAGCAGTTCTTC.

The CDR3 loop is CASSVAGGTDYEQYF. The CDR3 coding sequence is TGTGCCAGCAGCGTAGCCGGCGGGACTGACTACGAGCAGTACTTC. The chain employs TRBV9 and TRBJ2-7; D is perhaps TRBD2 (6 bases). V was pared by 0 bases and J by 3 bases, with 13 bases between. CDR1 is SGDLS, CDR2 YYNGEE, per germline. CDR3 length equals 15 residues. The whole variable domain, filled in from reference TRBV9 and TRBJ2-7, reads DSGVTQTPKHLITATGQRVTLRCSPRSGDLSVYWYQQSLDQGLQFLIQYYNGEERAKGNILERFSAQQFPDLHSELNLSSLELGDSALYFCASSVAGGTDYEQYFGPGTRLTVT.

This clonotype was detected ten times or more. This rearrangement joins TRBV20-1 to TRBJ1-1; 8 nucleotides match TRBD1. The CDR3 extends over 15 amino acids. V lost 3 bases and J lost 4; bases outside the gene matches: 10. Looked up from germline, CDR1 is DFQATT and CDR2 is SNEGSKA (reference sequence). The CDR3 sequence is CSARSSGQGGTEAFF. For the CDR3, the DNA is TGCAGTGCTAGGAGCTCCGGACAGGGAGGCACTGAAGCTTTCTTT.

The chain uses TRBV15 and TRBJ1-6; D not resolved. V was clipped by 6 bases and J by 8 bases, with 8 bases between them. Germline loops: CDR1 LNHNV, CDR2 YYDKDF (reference sequence). The CDR3 spans 12 residues. CDR3 region: CATSKVDSPLHF. The DNA of the CDR3 is TGTGCCACCAGTAAGGTTGATTCACCCCTCCACTTT.

Only one count was recorded for this clonotype. A far larger clone is one nucleotide away, so this likely arose from a read error. The rearrangement joins TRBV28 to TRBJ2-4; 9 nucleotides match TRBD1. Near its end, the DNA agrees better with TRBJ2-1, so the J call may be wrong. This CDR3 comprises 10 residues. Germline V gene sequence: CDR1 MDHEN, CDR2 SYDVKM. The CDR3 region has the DNA TGTGCCAGCAGGGACAGGGGGCAGTTCTTC. Protein sequence: CASRDRGQFF.

A remark on this clonotype: A far larger clone is one nucleotide away, so this likely arose from a read error. V usage is TRBV7-2 and J usage is TRBJ1-1; D not resolved. Looked up from germline, CDR1 is SGHTA and CDR2 is FQGNSA. CDR3 length: 12 amino acids. CDR3 sequence (DNA): TGTGCCAGCAGCCCCCAGAACACTGAAGTTTTCTTT. Translated, it gives CASSPQNTEVFF.

This rearrangement joins TRBV20-1 to TRBJ2-7; TRBD1 or TRBD2 may be the D gene (7 bases each). The CDR3 spans 14 residues. Looked up from germline, CDR1 is DFQATT and CDR2 is SNEGSKA (reference sequence). CDR3: CSGRGGSGTYEQYF. In DNA, the CDR3 is TGCAGCGGCAGGGGGGGTTCGGGGACCTACGAGCAGTACTTC.

The chain is built from TRBV6-1 and TRBJ2-1; TRBD1 matches 8 bases. Germline CDR1 is MNHNS and CDR2 is SASEGT. The CDR3 totals 13 residues. The junction had 2 bases not matched to a gene; V was cut back by 4 bases and J by 6 bases. Here the CDR3 reads CASSGQGINEQFF. The CDR3 region has the DNA TGTGCCAGCAGTGGACAGGGGATCAATGAGCAGTTCTTC.

This chain uses TRBV27 with TRBJ2-3, with TRBD1 as a possible D gene (5 bases). This CDR3 is built from 15 residues. The germline CDR1 and CDR2 sequences are MNHEY and SMNVEV (reference sequence). The V end lost 6 bases, the J end lost 1 base, and 14 bases lay between the germline ends. As DNA, the CDR3 is TGTGCCAGCAGCATCGGAGTGACAGGCACAGATACGCAGTATTTT. Encoded protein: CASSIGVTGTDTQYF.

Remarks on this clonotype: It is likely a read error: a sequence one base away is far more abundant. The missing conserved phenylalanine or tryptophan at the end of this CDR3 makes a read error likely. The rearrangement links TRBV11-2 to TRBJ2-7, with a tentative D call TRBD2 (5 bases). V was shortened by 11 bases and J by 0 bases, with 14 bases between the two germline ends. The CDR3 is 13 residues long. Germline-derived CDR1 and CDR2 are SGHAT and FQNNGV. In DNA form, the CDR3 reads TGTGCCTCAGAGGGCCGCTCCTCCTACGAGCAGTACTCC. This gives the protein CASEGRSSYEQYS.

This clonotype was seen ten or more times. The V gene is TRBV27, the J gene TRBJ2-1, with D possibly matching TRBD2 (6 bases). CDR1 is MNHEY, CDR2 SMNVEV, per germline (reference sequence). The germline V and J ends were trimmed by 7 bases and 5 bases, with 15 bases remaining between them. The CDR3 covers 14 residues. The CDR3 coding sequence is TGTGCCAGCAATGTGTTCGGCGGGAACAATGAGCAGTTCTTC. Translating it yields CASNVFGGNNEQFF.

Ten or more counts support this clonotype. The chain recombines TRBV5-1 with TRBJ1-3; D is ambiguous. The germline gives CDR1 SGHRS, CDR2 YFSETQ. V was trimmed by 6 bases and J by 0 bases, leaving 16 bases between them. The CDR3 has 16 amino acids. DNA for the CDR3: TGCGCCAGCACCGACTCCTTCTTAGGCTCTGGAAACACCATATATTTT. It specifies CASTDSFLGSGNTIYF.

The chain employs TRBV11-2 and TRBJ2-7, with D perhaps TRBD2 (6 bases). The CDR3 totals 14 residues. CDR1 and CDR2 (germline): SGHAT, FQNNGV. Deletions cut 5 bases from V and 2 bases from J, with 13 bases between. CDR3 region: CASSIPLATYEQYF. DNA for the CDR3: TGTGCCAGCAGCATCCCACTAGCCACCTACGAGCAGTACTTC.

This clonotype was counted ten times or more. This chain uses TRBV12-3 or TRBV12-4 with TRBJ1-2, with 8 bases aligning to TRBD1. V gave up 6 bases and J gave up 4 bases; unmatched junction bases: 13. CDR3 length: 16 amino acids. The CDR3 region is CASSSNQGAGPYGYTF. Written as DNA, the CDR3 is TGTGCCAGCAGCTCCAACCAGGGGGCGGGCCCCTATGGCTACACCTTC.

This clonotype was counted ten times or more. This chain joins TRBV11-2 and TRBJ1-1; no firm D call. The germline V gene has CDR1 SGHAT and CDR2 FQNNGV. This CDR3 is 14 amino acids long. V lost 2 bases and J 4 bases, leaving 11 bases between the germline ends. The CDR3 is CASSLSTFGTEAFF. Written as DNA, the CDR3 is TGTGCCAGCAGCTTATCGACCTTCGGCACTGAAGCTTTCTTT.

This clonotype showed up many times. The V gene is TRBV20-1, the J gene TRBJ1-1, with D unresolved. This CDR3 comprises 14 residues. CDR1 DFQATT and CDR2 SNEGSKA come from the germline V gene (reference sequence). This CDR3 is CSAVSGALNTEAFF. The CDR3 DNA sequence: TGCAGCGCTGTTTCGGGAGCTTTGAACACTGAAGCTTTCTTT.

This clonotype was found many times. V usage is TRBV5-1 and J usage is TRBJ1-1; D perhaps matches TRBD1 (6 bases). Trimming took 4 bases from V and 1 from J, leaving 17 bases between them. Looked up from germline, CDR1 is SGHRS and CDR2 is YFSETQ. The CDR3 contains 16 residues. Written as DNA, the CDR3 is TGCGCCAGCAGCCTTAGTCGGGGACAACGGAACACTGAAGCTTTCTTT. Protein sequence: CASSLSRGQRNTEAFF.

As concerns this clonotype: This sequence may be a read error, since a much larger clone differs from it by one base. V gene TRBV28 combines with J gene TRBJ2-2, with 8 nucleotides matching TRBD1. This CDR3 spans 14 amino acids. Germline CDR1 and CDR2: MDHEN and SYDVKM. The CDR3 region is CASRTGMNTGELVF. DNA for the CDR3: TGTGCCAGCCGGACAGGGATGAACACCGGGGAGCTGGTTTTT.

This clonotype was counted ten times or more. V gene TRBV18 combines with J gene TRBJ2-7; D might be TRBD2 (6 bases). V gave up 1 base and J gave up 4 bases, with 8 bases separating them. The CDR3 consists of 13 residues. The V gene's germline CDR1 is KGHSH and CDR2 LQKENI. Here the CDR3 DNA reads TGTGCCAGCTCACCACGGAGGGATTACGAGCAGTACTTC. It translates to CASSPRRDYEQYF.

This clonotype was seen ten or more times. V gene TRBV27 combines with J gene TRBJ1-1; D remains ambiguous. CDR3 length: 13 amino acids. Germline CDR1 MNHEY, CDR2 SMNVEV (reference sequence). V lost 5 bases and J 3 bases, leaving 10 bases between the germline ends. The CDR3 nucleotides read TGTGCCAGCAGTCACCCTAGCGACACTGAAGCTTTCTTT. Amino acids: CASSHPSDTEAFF.